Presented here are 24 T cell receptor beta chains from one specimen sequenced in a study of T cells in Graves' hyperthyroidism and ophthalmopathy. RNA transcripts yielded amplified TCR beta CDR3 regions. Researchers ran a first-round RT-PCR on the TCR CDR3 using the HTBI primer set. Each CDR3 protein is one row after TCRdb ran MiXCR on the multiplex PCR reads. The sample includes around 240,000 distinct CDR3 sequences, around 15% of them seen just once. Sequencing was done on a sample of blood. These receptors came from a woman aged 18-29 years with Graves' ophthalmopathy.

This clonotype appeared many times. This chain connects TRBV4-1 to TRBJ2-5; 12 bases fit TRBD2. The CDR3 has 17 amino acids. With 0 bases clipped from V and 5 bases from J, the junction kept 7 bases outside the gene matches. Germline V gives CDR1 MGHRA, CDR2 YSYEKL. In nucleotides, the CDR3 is TGCGCCAGCAGCCAAGATCCCCTAGCGGGAGGGGGGGAGACCCAGTACTTC. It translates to CASSQDPLAGGGETQYF.

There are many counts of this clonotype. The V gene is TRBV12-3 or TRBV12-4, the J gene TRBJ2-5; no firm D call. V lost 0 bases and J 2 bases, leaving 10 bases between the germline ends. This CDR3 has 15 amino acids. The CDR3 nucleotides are TGTGCCAGCAGTTTAGCGCCTCACACTCAAGAGACCCAGTACTTC. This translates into CASSLAPHTQETQYF.

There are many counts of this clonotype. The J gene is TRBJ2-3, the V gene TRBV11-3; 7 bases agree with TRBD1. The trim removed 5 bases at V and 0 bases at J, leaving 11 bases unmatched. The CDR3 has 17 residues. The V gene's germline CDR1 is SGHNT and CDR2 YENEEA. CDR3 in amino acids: CASSAAGTAMSTDTQYF. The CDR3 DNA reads TGTGCCAGCAGCGCCGCCGGGACAGCCATGAGCACAGATACGCAGTATTTT.

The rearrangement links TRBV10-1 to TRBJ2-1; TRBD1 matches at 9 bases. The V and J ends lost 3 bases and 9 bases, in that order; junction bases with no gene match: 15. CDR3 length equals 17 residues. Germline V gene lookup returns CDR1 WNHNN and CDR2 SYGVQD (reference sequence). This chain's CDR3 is CASSDTIRTGAVFEQFF. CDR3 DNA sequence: TGCGCCAGCAGTGACACCATCCGGACAGGGGCGGTTTTTGAGCAGTTCTTC.

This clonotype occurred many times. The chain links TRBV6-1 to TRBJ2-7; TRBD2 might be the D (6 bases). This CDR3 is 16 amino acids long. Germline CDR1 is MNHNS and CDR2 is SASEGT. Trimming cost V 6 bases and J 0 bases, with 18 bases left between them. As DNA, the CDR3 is TGTGCCAGCAGAATTAGCCGGGACTTTAGCTCCTACGAGCAGTACTTC. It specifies CASRISRDFSSYEQYF.

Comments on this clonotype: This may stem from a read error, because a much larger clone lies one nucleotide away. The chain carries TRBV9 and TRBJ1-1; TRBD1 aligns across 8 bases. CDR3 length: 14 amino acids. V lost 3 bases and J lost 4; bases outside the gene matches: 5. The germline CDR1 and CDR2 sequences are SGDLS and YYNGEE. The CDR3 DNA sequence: TGTGCCAGCAGCGAAGGACAGGGTACCACTGAAGCTTTCTTT. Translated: CASSEGQGTTEAFF.

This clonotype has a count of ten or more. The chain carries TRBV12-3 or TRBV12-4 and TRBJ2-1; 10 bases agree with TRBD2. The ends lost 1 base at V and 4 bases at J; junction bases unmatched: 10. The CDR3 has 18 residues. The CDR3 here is CASSLDSLAGQLYNEQFF. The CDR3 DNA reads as TGTGCCAGCAGTTTAGATTCACTAGCGGGGCAGCTATACAATGAGCAGTTCTTC.

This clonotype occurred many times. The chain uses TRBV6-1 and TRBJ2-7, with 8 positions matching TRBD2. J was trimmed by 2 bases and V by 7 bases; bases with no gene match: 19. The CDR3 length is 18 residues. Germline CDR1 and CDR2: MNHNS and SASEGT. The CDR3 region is CASTPGRDILTPPYEQYF. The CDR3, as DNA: TGTGCCAGCACCCCCGGGAGGGACATCCTAACCCCACCCTACGAGCAGTACTTC.

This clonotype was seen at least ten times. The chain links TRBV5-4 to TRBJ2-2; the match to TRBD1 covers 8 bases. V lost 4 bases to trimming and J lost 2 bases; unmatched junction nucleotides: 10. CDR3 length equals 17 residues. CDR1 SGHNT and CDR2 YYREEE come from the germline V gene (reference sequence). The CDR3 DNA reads TGTGCCAGCAGCGGACGAGAGACAGGGGTTAACACCGGGGAGCTGTTTTTT. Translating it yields CASSGRETGVNTGELFF. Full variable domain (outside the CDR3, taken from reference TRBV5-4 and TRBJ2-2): ETGVTQSPTHLIKTRGQQVTLRCSSQSGHNTVSWYQQALGQGPQFIFQYYREEENGRGNFPPRFSGLQFPNYSSELNVNALELDDSALYLCASSGRETGVNTGELFFGEGSRLTVL.

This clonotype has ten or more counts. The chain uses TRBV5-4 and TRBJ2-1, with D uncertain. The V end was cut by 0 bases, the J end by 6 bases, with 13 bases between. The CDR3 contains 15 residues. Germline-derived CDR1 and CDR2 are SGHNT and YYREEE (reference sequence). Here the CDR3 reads CASSLGLPFVNEQFF. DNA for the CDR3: TGTGCCAGCAGCTTGGGTCTACCATTTGTCAATGAGCAGTTCTTC.

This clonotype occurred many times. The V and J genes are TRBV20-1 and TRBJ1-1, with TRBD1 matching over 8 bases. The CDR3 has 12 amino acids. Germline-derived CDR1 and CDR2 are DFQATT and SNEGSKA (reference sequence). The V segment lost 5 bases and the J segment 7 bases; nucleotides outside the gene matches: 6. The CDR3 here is CSARTGTREAFF. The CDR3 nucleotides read TGCAGTGCTCGGACAGGGACCCGTGAAGCTTTCTTT.

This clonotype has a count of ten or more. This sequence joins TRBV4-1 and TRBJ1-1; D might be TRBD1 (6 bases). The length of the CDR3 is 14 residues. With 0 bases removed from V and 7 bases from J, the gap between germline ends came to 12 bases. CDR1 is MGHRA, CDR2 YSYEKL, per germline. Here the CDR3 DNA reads TGCGCCAGCAGCCAAGAAACAGGGAGGTATGAAGCTTTCTTT. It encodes CASSQETGRYEAFF.

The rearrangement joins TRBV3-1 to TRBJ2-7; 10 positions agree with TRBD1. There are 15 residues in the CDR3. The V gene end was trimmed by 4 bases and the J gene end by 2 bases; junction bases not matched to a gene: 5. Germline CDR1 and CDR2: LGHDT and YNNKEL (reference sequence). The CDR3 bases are TGTGCCAGCAGCCCAACGGACAGGGGGACCTACGAGCAGTACTTC. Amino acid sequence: CASSPTDRGTYEQYF.

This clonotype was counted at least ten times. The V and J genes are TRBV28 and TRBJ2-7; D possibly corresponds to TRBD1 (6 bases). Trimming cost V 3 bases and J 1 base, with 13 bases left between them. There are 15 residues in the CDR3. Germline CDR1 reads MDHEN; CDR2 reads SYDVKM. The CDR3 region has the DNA TGTGCCAGCAGTTTCACGACAGGAGTTTCCTACGAGCAGTACTTC. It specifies CASSFTTGVSYEQYF.

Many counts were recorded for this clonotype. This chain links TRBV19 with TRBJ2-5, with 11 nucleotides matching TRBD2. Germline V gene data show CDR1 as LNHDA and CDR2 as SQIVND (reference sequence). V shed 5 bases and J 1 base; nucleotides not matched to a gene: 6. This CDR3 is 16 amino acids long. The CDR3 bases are TGTGCCAGTAGTCCTCGGACTAGCGGGTTCCAAGAGACCCAGTACTTC. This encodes CASSPRTSGFQETQYF. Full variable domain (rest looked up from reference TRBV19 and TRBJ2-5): DGGITQSPKYLFRKEGQNVTLSCEQNLNHDAMYWYRQDPGQGLRLIYYSQIVNDFQKGDIAEGYSVSREKKESFPLTVTSAQKNPTAFYLCASSPRTSGFQETQYFGPGTRLLVL.

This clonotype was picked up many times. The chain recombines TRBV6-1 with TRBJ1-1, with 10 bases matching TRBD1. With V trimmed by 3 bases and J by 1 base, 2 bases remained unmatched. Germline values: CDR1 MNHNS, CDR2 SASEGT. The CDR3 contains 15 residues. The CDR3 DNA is TGTGCCAGCAGTGATTGGACAGGGGGGAACACTGAAGCTTTCTTT. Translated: CASSDWTGGNTEAFF.

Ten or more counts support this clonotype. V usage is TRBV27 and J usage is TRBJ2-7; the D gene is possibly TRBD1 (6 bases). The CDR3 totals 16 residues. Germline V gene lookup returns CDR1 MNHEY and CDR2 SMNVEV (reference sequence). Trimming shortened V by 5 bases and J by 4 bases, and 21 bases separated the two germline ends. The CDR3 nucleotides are TGTGCCAGCAGTGCTATAACAGGGATATTTCTATACGAGCAGTACTTC. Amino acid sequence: CASSAITGIFLYEQYF.

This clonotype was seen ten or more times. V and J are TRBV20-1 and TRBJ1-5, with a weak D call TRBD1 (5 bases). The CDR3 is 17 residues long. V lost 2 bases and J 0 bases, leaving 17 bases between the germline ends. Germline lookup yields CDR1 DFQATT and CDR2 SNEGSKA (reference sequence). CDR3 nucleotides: TGCAGTGCTAGAAAAAGGGGATCAACCTATAGCAATCAGCCCCAGCATTTT. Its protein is CSARKRGSTYSNQPQHF.

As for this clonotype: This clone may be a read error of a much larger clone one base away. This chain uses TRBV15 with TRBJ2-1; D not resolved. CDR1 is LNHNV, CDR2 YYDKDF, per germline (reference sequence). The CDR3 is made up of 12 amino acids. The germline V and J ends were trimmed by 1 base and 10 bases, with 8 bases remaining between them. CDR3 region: CATSRGWAEQFF. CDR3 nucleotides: TGTGCCACCAGCAGAGGTTGGGCCGAGCAGTTCTTC.

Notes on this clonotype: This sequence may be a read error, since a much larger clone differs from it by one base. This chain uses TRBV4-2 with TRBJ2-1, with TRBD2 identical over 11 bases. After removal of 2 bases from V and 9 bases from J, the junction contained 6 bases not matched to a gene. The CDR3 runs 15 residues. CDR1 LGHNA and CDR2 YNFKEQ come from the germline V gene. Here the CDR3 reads CASSQNSGGATEQFF. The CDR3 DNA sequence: TGTGCCAGCAGCCAAAATAGCGGGGGGGCCACTGAGCAGTTCTTC.

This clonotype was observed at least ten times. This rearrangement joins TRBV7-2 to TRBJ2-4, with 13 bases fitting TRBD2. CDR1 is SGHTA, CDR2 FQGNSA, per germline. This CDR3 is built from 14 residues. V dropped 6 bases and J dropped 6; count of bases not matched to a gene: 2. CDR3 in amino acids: CASSRLAGGNIQYF. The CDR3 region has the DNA TGTGCCAGCAGTCGACTAGCGGGGGGAAACATTCAGTACTTC.

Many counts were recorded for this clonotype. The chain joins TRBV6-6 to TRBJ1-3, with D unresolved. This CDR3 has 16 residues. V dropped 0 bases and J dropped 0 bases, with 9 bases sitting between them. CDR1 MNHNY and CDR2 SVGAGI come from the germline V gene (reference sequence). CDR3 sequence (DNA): TGTGCCAGCAGTTACTCGAGGGAAAGCTCTGGAAACACCATATATTTT. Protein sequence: CASSYSRESSGNTIYF.

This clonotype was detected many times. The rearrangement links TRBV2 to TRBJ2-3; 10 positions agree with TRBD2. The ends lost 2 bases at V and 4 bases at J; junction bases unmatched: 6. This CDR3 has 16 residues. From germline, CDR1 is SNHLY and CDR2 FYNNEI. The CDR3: CASSEPLAGVPDTQYF. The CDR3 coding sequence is TGTGCCAGCAGTGAACCCCTAGCGGGAGTCCCAGATACGCAGTATTTT.

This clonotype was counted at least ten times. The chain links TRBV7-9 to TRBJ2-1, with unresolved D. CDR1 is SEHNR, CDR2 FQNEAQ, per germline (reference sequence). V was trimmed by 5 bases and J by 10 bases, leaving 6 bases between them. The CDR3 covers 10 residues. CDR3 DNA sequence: TGTGCCAGCAGCACCGGGGAGCAGTTCTTC. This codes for CASSTGEQFF.